These 12 T cell receptor beta chains were all obtained from the same sample, sequenced in a study of blood T cell repertoires in COVID-19. TCRdb's copy holds only in-frame clones and misses some; the assay was immunoSEQ multiplex PCR. The table records some 350,000 clones, 70% to 90% of them present only once. The specimen sequenced was peripheral blood. These TCRs come from a human donor in a cohort sampled during active COVID-19.

In its sample, this clone was seen once. The CDR3 nucleotides are TGTGCCAGCAGCACATCAGGCGGGACAGGGGTAAACACCATATATTTT. This gives the protein CASSTSGGTGVNTIYF. V and J are TRBV11-2 and TRBJ1-3; 10 nucleotides match TRBD1. The ends lost 5 bases at V and 6 bases at J; junction bases unmatched: 10. Germline CDR1 and CDR2: SGHAT and FQNNGV. CDR3 length: 16 residues.

The genes are TRBV18 and TRBJ2-2; D ambiguous. V gave up 1 base and J gave up 3 bases, with 12 bases separating them. Germline assignment: CDR1 KGHSH and CDR2 LQKENI. This CDR3 comprises 16 residues. The CDR3 DNA reads as TGTGCCAGCTCACCACAATCCCTATTCCACACCGGGGAGCTGTTTTTT. Translating gives CASSPQSLFHTGELFF.

This clone was counted once. J is TRBJ2-4 and V is TRBV7-9, with a weak D call TRBD1 (5 bases). The length of the CDR3 is 13 residues. The germline V gene encodes CDR1 SEHNR and CDR2 FQNEAQ (reference sequence). V was shortened by 5 bases and J by 9 bases, with 14 bases between the two germline ends. Here the CDR3 reads CASSPLDGAIQYF. The CDR3 DNA follows: TGTGCCAGCAGCCCCCTGGATGGGGCCATTCAGTACTTC.

J is TRBJ2-5 and V is TRBV4-1, with 8 bases that match TRBD2. CDR1 is MGHRA, CDR2 YSYEKL, per germline. The V and J ends lost 0 bases and 0 bases, in that order; junction bases with no gene match: 12. The CDR3 has 19 residues. The CDR3 reads CASSQDMGAGGAYQETQYF. The CDR3 DNA reads as TGCGCCAGCAGCCAAGATATGGGGGCGGGGGGAGCGTACCAAGAGACCCAGTACTTC.

The DNA of the CDR3 is TGTGCCAGCCAGCCGGGACTAGCGACCGTACTAATAAGCACAGATACGCAGTATTTT. Translating gives CASQPGLATVLISTDTQYF. The chain links TRBV28 to TRBJ2-3; 10 bases are shared with TRBD2. The germline V gene has CDR1 MDHEN and CDR2 SYDVKM. The CDR3 runs 19 residues. With 8 bases clipped from V and 0 bases from J, the junction kept 17 bases outside the gene matches.

This chain links TRBV4-1 with TRBJ2-7; 9 bases fit TRBD2. V shed 4 bases and J 3 bases; nucleotides not matched to a gene: 7. Germline CDR1 MGHRA, CDR2 YSYEKL. The CDR3 consists of 15 residues. CDR3 residues: CASSPAGTSFYEQYF. CDR3 nucleotide sequence: TGCGCCAGCAGCCCCGCCGGGACTAGCTTCTACGAGCAGTACTTC.

The chain couples TRBV29-1 to TRBJ1-1; D is uncertain. The germline V and J ends were trimmed by 5 bases and 3 bases, with 10 bases remaining between them. Germline values: CDR1 SQVTM, CDR2 ANQGSEA. The CDR3 has 12 residues. This CDR3 is CSVQRMDTEAFF. The CDR3 DNA reads as TGCAGCGTTCAGCGGATGGACACTGAAGCTTTCTTT.

The gene calls are TRBV19 and TRBJ2-1; D call uncertain. The germline V gene has CDR1 LNHDA and CDR2 SQIVND (reference sequence). This CDR3 has 11 residues. The germline V and J ends were trimmed by 1 base and 8 bases, with 3 bases remaining between them. The CDR3, as DNA: TGTGCCAGTAGTATAGTCGATGAGCAGTTCTTC. Its translation: CASSIVDEQFF. Full variable domain (remainder filled in from reference TRBV19 and TRBJ2-1): DGGITQSPKYLFRKEGQNVTLSCEQNLNHDAMYWYRQDPGQGLRLIYYSQIVNDFQKGDIAEGYSVSREKKESFPLTVTSAQKNPTAFYLCASSIVDEQFFGPGTRLTVL.

This rearrangement joins TRBV28 to TRBJ2-7; no clear D gene. The ends were cut back, 5 bases at V and 2 bases at J, with 4 bases in the middle. Germline values: CDR1 MDHEN, CDR2 SYDVKM. The CDR3 length is 11 residues. CDR3 sequence (DNA): TGTGCCAGCAGTCCAGCCTACGAGCAGTACTTC. Translating gives CASSPAYEQYF.

CDR3 sequence (DNA): TGCGCCAGCAGCCCCAGGGCCCCCCTCTACTACGAGCAGTACTTC. It encodes CASSPRAPLYYEQYF. This sequence joins TRBV4-1 and TRBJ2-7; possible D gene TRBD1, 5 bases. The CDR3 is 15 amino acids. Trimming removed 4 bases at V and 3 bases at J, with 16 bases between. Germline CDR1 reads MGHRA; CDR2 reads YSYEKL.

This sequence joins TRBV7-2 and TRBJ2-3; D is undetermined. The CDR3 contains 12 residues. Germline V lookup: CDR1 SGHTA, CDR2 FQGNSA. Trimming removed 5 bases at V and 4 bases at J, with 7 bases between. The CDR3 region has the DNA TGTGCCAGCAGCCTCTTCGCAGATACGCAGTATTTT. This translates into CASSLFADTQYF.

The chain carries TRBV2 and TRBJ2-7, with D possibly being TRBD2 (6 bases). V lost 2 bases and J lost 4, with 18 bases in between. CDR1 SNHLY and CDR2 FYNNEI come from the germline V gene. The CDR3 spans 16 residues. CDR3 protein: CASSESKGGTRYEQYF. DNA for the CDR3: TGTGCCAGCAGTGAATCGAAAGGCGGGACCCGTTACGAGCAGTACTTC.